This TCR beta chain stems from a study of T cell repertoires in cytomegalovirus infection (dated by TCRdb to the late 2010s). About the full investigation: Recently identified HLA-C-restricted CMV epitopes, whose presentation resists viral immunomodulation, were targeted by peptide stimulations together with well-studied HLA-B-restricted epitopes. Because public TCR beta signatures pointed to carriage of CMV infection together with the matching HLA type, the HLA type of each donor mattered for the analysis.

According to the study, the label for this sample's treatment or condition signals: in vitro stimulation with specific CMV peptide epitopes to enrich CMV-specific T cells. On this clonotype: The antigen it binds to is not known. No much larger clone is present one base from it, and per-base qualities are unavailable.

Here is what the overall study found, with its caveats: In both this cohort and an independent cohort of some 370 donors, the cumulative frequency of public TCR beta family members distinguished carriers of CMV infection plus the relevant HLA type. The ex vivo response was dominated by HLA-C-restricted CMV-specific TCR beta clonotypes, and the single most frequent clonotype in two of eight donors was supplied by these HLA-C-restricted clonotypes.

Deletion took 5 bases off V and 4 bases off J, with a span of 17 bases between the germline ends. CDR1 and CDR2 are drawn from the germline V gene: MNHEY, SVGAGI. From the cysteine through the phenylalanine, the CDR3 covers 15 amino acids. Here the CDR3 DNA is all that survives: 45 bases in frame from base 1. Sequencing relied on an Illumina HiSeq 1500. The public reads were reprocessed in TCRdb via fastp at Q25 and MiXCR, keeping in-frame beta chains. Rows merge per CDR3 protein into single entries with the most common DNA and genes. For this sample the table gives just over 450,000 distinct CDR3 sequences, of which under 45% were detected only once. Around 44% of the sample is taken by the ten largest.

The V and J segments used are TRBV6-5 and TRBJ1-1, with TRBD1 perhaps the D gene, on 6 matching bases. The source material was cultured PBMCs, sampled from culture after CMV antigen stimulation. The source is a human donor in good health (CMV status not recorded). Some clones in this sample may be carry-over from other donors' samples. The encoded CDR3 is CASSPPGVRGTEAFF. The nucleotide sequence is given as TGTGCCAGCAGTCCCCCAGGGGTAAGGGGCACTGAAGCTTTCTTT.